This T cell receptor beta chain was captured in a study of blood T cells in healthy people across ages. General observations from the study: Naive and antigen-experienced cells were not separated, limiting conclusive comparison.

Drawing of peripheral blood yielded ten milliliters from each donor. Each sample had at least 6.5 million PBMCs isolated. Then a second PCR, running about 6 to 11 cycles, was carried out with a sample-barcoded 5' primer and a J-beta primer mix. Template switching added a 12-random-nucleotide identifier to every cDNA molecule. TCRdb processed the 5' RACE reads anew with MiXCR; each CDR3 protein has one entry. Found here are 1.5 million to 2 million distinct CDR3 sequences, 49% of them singletons; the top ten hold approximately 2.1%. Trimming at V came to 7 bases and at J to 6 bases, leaving 6 bases not matched to a gene. This CDR3 comprises 13 residues. Germline lookup yields CDR1 SNHLY and CDR2 FYNNEI. This clonotype appeared once. Its antigen is still unknown.

The V gene is TRBV2, the J gene TRBJ1-2, with 9 bases lining up with TRBD1. The specimen was blood. This clonotype originated in a middle-aged woman in good health. The CDR3 DNA reads as TGTGCCAGCATCACCGGGACAGGGAATGGCTACACCTTC. Its protein is CASITGTGNGYTF.